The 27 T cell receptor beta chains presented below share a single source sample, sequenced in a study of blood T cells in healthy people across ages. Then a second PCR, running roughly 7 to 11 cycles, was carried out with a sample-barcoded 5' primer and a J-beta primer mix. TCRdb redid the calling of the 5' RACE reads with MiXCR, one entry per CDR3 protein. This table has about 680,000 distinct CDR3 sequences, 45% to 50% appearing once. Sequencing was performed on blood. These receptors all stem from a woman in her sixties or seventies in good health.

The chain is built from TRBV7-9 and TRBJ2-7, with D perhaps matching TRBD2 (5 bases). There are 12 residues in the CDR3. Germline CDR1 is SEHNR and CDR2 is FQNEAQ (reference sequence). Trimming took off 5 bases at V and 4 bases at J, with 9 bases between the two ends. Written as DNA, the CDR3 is TGTGCCAGCAGCCGAGCGGAATACGAGCAGTACTTC. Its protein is CASSRAEYEQYF.

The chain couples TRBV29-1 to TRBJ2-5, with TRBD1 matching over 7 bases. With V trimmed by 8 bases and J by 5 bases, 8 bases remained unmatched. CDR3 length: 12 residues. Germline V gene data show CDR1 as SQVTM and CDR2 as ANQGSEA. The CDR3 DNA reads TGCAGCCTGAGGAGACAGGGCGAGACCCAGTACTTC. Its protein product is CSLRRQGETQYF.

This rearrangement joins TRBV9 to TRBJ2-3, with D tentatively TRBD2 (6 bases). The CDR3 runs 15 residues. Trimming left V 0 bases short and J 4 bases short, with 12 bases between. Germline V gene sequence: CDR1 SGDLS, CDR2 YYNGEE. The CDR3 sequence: CASSVGPGSADTQYF. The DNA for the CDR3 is TGTGCCAGCAGCGTAGGTCCCGGGAGCGCAGATACGCAGTATTTT.

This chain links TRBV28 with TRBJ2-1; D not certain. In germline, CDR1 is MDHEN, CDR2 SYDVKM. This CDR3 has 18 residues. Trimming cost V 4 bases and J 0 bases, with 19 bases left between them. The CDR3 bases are TGTGCCAGCAGTTCCCCTGCTTTGGGTAAGAGCTCCTACAATGAGCAGTTCTTC. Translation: CASSSPALGKSSYNEQFF.

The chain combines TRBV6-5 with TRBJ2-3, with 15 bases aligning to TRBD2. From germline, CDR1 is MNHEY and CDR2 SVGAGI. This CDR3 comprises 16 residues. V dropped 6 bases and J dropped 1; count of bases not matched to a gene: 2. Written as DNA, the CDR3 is TGTGCCAGCAGGGGACTAGCGGGGGGACGCACAGATACGCAGTATTTT. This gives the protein CASRGLAGGRTDTQYF.

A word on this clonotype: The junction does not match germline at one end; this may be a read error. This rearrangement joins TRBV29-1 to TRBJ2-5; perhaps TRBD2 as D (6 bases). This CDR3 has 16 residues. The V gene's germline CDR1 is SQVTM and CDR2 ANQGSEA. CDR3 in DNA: TGCTGCGTCGCGGGATTCGCGGAAGGAGGGCAAGAGACCCAGTACTTC. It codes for CCVAGFAEGGQETQYF.

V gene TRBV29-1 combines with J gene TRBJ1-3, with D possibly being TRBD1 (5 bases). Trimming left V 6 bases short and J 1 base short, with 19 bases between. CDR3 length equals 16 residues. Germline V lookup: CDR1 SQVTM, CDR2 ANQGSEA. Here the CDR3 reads CSVAGGEGKSGNTIYF. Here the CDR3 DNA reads TGCAGCGTGGCCGGAGGGGAAGGGAAGTCTGGAAACACCATATATTTT.

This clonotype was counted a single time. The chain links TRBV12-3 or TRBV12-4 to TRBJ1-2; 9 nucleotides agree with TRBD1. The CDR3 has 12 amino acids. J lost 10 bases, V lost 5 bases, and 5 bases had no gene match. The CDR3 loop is CASSPGQGSYTF. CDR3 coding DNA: TGTGCCAGCAGTCCGGGACAGGGATCCTACACCTTC.

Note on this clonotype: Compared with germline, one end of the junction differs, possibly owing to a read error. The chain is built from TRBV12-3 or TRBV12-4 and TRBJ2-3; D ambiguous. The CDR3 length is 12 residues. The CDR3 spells CASSFGTDTRYF. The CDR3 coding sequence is TGTGCCAGCAGTTTCGGCACAGATACGCGGTATTTT.

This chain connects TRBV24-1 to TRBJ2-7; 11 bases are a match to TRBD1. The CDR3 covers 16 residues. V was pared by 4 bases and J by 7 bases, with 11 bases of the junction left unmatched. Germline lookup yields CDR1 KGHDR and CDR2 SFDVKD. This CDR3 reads CATSDPPGQGVEEQYF. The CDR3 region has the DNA TGTGCCACCAGTGACCCTCCGGGACAGGGGGTCGAGGAGCAGTACTTC.

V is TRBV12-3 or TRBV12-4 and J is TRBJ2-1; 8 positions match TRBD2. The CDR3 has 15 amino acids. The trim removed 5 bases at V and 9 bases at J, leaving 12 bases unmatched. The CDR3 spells CASSQGRAGAGEQFF. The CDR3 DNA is TGTGCCAGCAGTCAAGGACGAGCGGGAGCTGGTGAGCAGTTCTTC.

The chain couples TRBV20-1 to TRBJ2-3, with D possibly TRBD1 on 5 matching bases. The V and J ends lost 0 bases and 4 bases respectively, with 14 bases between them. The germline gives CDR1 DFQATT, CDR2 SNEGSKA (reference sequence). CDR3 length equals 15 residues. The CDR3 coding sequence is TGCAGTGCTAGAGATAGACAGATTTATTCAGATACGCAGTATTTT. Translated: CSARDRQIYSDTQYF.

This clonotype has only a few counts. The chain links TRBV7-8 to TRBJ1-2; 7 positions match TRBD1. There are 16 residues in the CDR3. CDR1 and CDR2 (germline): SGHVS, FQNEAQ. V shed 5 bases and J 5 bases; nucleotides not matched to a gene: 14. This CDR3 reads CASSPRTGVTGYGYTF. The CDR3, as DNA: TGTGCCAGCAGCCCTCGGACAGGAGTGACGGGGTATGGCTACACCTTC.

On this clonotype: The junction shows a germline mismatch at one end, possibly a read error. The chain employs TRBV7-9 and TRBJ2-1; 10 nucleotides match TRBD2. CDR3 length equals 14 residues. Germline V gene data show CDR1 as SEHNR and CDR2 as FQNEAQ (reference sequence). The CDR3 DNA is TGCGCAGGGGAAGCGGGAGGGCCCTACAATGAGCAGTTCTTC. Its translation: CAGEAGGPYNEQFF.

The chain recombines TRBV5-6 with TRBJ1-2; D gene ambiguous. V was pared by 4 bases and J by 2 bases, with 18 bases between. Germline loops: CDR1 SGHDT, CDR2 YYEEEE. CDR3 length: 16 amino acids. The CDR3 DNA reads TGTGCCAGCAGCCGTCGGGCGGGCGGGCTAAACTATGGCTACACCTTC. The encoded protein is CASSRRAGGLNYGYTF.

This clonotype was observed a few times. The CDR3 sequence is CASSHRGGRVNRDEQFF. CDR3 DNA: TGTGCCAGCAGCCATAGAGGGGGCAGGGTAAACCGGGATGAGCAGTTCTTC. The gene calls are TRBV7-2 and TRBJ2-1, with TRBD1 matching over 7 bases. The length of the CDR3 is 17 residues. Per germline, CDR1 SGHTA and CDR2 FQGNSA. The V segment lost 5 bases and the J segment 8 bases; nucleotides outside the gene matches: 18.

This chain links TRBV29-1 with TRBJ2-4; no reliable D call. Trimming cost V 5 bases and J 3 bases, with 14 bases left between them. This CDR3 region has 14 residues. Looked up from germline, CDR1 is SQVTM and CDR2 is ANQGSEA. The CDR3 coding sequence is TGCAGCGTTCTACCGGGCCTAGGCAAAAACATTCAGTACTTC. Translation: CSVLPGLGKNIQYF.

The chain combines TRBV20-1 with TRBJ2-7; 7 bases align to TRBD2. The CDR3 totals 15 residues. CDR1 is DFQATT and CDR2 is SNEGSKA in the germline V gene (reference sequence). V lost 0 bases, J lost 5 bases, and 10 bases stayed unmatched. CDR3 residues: CSARDSRTSSHEQYF. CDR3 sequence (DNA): TGCAGTGCTAGAGATTCACGGACTAGTTCCCACGAGCAGTACTTC.

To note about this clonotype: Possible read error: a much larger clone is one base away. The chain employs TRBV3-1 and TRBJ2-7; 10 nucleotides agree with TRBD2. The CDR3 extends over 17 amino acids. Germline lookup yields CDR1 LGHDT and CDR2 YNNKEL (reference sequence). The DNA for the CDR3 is TGTACCAGTACCACTAGCGGGGACGACCCCAACTTCTACGAGCAGTACTTC. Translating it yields CTSTTSGDDPNFYEQYF.

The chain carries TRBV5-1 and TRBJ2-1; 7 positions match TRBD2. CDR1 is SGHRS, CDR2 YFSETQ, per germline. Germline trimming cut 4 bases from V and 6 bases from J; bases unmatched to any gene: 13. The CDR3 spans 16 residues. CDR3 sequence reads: CASSLALARDFNEQFF. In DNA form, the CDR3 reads TGCGCCAGCAGCCTGGCACTAGCGCGAGACTTCAATGAGCAGTTCTTC.

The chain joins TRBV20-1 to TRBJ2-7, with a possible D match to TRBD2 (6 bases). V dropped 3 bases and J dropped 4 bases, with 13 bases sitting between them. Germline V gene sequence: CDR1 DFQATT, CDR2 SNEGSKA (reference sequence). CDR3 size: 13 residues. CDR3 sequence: CSASVRERYEQYF. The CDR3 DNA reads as TGCAGTGCTAGTGTACGGGAGAGGTACGAGCAGTACTTC.

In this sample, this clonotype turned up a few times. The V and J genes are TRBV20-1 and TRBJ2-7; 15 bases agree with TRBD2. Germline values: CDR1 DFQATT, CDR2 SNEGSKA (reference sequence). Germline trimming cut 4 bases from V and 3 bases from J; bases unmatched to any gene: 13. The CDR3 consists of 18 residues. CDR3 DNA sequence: TGCAGTGCTACTACTTCAGGGGGACTAGCGGGAGGTCGCTACGAGCAGTACTTC. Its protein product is CSATTSGGLAGGRYEQYF.

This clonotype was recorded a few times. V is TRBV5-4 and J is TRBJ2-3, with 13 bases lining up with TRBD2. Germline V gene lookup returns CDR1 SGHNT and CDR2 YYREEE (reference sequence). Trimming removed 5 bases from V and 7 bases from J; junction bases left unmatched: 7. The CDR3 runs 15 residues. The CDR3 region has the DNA TGTGCCAGCAGTTCACTAGCGGGAGGGCTAAATACGCAGTATTTT. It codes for CASSSLAGGLNTQYF.

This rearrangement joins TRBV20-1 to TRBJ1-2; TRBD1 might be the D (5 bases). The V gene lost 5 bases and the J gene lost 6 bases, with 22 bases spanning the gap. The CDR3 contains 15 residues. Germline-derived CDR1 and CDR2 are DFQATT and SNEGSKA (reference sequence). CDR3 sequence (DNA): TGCAGTGCTTCCCGGGGCCCTAGTCAAATCCATGGCTACACCTTC. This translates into CSASRGPSQIHGYTF.

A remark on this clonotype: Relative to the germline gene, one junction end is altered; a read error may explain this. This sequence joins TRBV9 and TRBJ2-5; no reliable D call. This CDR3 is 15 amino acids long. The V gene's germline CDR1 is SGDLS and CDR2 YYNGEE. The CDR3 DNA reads TGTGCCAGCAGCGTAACGAGAGGAGAACAAGAGACCCAGTACTTT. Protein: CASSVTRGEQETQYF.

CDR3 region: CATSDWGTSGRVAEQFF. CDR3 sequence (DNA): TGTGCCACCAGTGATTGGGGGACTAGCGGGAGGGTCGCTGAGCAGTTCTTC. The V call is TRBV24-1, the J call TRBJ2-1; 16 bases fit TRBD2. With V trimmed by 2 bases and J by 9 bases, 6 bases remained unmatched. This CDR3 is 17 amino acids long. Germline V CDR1 and CDR2: KGHDR, SFDVKD.

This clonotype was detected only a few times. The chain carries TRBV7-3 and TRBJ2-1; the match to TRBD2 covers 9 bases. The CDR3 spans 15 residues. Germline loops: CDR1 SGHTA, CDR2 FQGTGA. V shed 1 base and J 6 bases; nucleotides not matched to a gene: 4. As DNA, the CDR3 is TGTGCCAGCAGCTTAAGTAGCGGGAGCACCAATGAGCAGTTCTTC. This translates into CASSLSSGSTNEQFF.